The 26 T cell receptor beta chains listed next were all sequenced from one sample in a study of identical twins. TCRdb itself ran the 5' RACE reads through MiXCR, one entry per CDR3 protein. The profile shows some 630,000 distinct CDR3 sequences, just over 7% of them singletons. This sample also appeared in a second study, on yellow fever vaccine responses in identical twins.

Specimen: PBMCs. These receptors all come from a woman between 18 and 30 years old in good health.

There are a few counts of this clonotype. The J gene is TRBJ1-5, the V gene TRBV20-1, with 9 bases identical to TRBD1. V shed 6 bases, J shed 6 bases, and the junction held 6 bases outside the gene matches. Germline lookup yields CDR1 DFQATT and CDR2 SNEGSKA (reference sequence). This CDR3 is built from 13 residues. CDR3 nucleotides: TGCAGTGCCGGAGGGACAGGGTTTCAGCCCCAGCATTTT. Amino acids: CSAGGTGFQPQHF.

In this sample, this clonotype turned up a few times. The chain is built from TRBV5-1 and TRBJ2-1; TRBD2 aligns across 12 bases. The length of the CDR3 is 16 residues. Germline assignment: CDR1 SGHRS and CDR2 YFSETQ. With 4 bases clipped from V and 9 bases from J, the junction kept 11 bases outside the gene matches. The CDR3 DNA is TGCGCCAGCAGCCCAGCTCTAGCGGGGGGGCCGGTTGAGCAGTTCTTC. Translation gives CASSPALAGGPVEQFF.

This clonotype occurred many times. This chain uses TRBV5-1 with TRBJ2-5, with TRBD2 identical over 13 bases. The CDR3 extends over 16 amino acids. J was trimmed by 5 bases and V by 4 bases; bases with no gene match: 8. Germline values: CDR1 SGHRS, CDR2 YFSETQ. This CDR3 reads CASSPGLAGVRETQYF. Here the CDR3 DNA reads TGCGCCAGCAGCCCAGGACTAGCGGGAGTGAGGGAGACCCAGTACTTC.

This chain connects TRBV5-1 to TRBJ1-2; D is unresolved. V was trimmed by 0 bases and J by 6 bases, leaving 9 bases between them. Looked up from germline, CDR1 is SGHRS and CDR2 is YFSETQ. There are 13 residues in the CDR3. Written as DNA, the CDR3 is TGCGCCAGCAGCTTGGAGAGGTATGATGGCTACACCTTC. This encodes CASSLERYDGYTF.

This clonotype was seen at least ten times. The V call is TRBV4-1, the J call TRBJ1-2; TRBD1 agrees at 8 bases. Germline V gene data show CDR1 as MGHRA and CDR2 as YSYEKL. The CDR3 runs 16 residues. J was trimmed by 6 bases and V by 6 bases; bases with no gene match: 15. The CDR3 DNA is TGCGCCAGCAGAAAATTAGGACAGGGTTTGGAAAATGGCTACACCTTC. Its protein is CASRKLGQGLENGYTF.

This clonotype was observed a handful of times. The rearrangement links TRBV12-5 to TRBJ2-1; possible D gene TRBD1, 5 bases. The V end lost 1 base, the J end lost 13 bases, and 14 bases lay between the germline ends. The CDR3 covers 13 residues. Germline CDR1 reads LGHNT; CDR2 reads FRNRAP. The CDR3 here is CASGLGFRDTQFF. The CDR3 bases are TGTGCTAGTGGTTTGGGATTCAGGGATACCCAGTTCTTC.

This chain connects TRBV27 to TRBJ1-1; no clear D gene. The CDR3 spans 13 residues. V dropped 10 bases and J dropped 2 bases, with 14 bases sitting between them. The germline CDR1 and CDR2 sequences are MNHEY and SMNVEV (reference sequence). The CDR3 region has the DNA TGTGCCACCTCATACGGGGTAAACACTGAAGCTTTCTTT. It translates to CATSYGVNTEAFF.

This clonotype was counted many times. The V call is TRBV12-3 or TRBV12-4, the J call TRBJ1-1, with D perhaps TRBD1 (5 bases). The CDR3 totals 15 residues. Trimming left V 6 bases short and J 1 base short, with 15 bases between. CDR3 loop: CASSGRRGSNTEAFF. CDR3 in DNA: TGTGCCAGCAGCGGCCGGAGGGGCTCGAACACTGAAGCTTTCTTT.

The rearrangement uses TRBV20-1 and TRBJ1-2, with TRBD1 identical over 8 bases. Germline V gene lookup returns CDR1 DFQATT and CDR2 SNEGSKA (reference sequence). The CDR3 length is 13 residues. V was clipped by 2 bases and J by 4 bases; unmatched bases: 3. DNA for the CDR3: TGCAGTGCTAGATTGGACAGGGCCTATGGCTACACCTTC. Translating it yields CSARLDRAYGYTF.

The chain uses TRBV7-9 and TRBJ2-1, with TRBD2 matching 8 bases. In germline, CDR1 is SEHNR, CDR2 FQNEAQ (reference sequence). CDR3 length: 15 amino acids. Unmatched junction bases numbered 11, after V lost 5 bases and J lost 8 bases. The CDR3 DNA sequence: TGTGCCAGCAGCGACACTAGCGGCCCCTGGGATGAGCAGTTCTTC. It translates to CASSDTSGPWDEQFF.

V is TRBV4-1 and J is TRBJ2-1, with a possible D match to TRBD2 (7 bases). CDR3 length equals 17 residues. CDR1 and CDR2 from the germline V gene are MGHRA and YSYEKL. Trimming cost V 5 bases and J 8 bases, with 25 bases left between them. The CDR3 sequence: CASSSYPRRGLDDEQFF. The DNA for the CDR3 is TGCGCCAGCAGCTCATACCCTCGGCGGGGGCTTGACGATGAGCAGTTCTTC.

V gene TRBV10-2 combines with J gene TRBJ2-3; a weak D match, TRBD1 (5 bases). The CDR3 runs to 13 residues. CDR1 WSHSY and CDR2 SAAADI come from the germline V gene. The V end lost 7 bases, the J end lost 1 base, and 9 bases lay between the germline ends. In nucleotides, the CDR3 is TGCGCCAGCATCCCAGGGCGCACAGATACGCAGTATTTT. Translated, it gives CASIPGRTDTQYF.

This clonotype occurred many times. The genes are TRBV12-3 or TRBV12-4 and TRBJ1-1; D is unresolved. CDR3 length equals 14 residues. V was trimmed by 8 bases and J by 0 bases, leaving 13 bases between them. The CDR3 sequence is CASFLREMNTEAFF. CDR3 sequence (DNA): TGTGCCAGCTTTTTGCGGGAGATGAACACTGAAGCTTTCTTT.

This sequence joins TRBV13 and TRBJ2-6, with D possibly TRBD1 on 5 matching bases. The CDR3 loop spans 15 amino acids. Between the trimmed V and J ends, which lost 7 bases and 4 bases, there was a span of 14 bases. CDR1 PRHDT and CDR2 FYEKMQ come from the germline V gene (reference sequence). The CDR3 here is CASTSRTGGANVLTF. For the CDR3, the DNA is TGTGCCAGCACGAGCAGAACAGGAGGGGCCAACGTCCTGACTTTC.

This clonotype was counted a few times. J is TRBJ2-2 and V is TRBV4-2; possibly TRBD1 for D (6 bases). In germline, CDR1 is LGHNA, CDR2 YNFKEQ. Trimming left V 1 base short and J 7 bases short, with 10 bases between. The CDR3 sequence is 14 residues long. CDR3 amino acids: CASSQAQGIGELFF. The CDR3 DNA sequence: TGTGCCAGCAGCCAAGCGCAGGGGATCGGGGAGCTGTTTTTT.

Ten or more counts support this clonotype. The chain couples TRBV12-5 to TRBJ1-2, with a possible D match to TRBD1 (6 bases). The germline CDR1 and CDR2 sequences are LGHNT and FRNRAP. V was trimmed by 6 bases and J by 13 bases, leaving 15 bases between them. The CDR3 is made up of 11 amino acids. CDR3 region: CASGSYRASTF. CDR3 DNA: TGTGCTAGTGGCTCATACAGGGCTTCCACCTTC. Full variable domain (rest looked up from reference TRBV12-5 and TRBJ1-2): DARVTQTPRHKVTEMGQEVTMRCQPILGHNTVFWYRQTMMQGLELLAYFRNRAPLDDSGMPKDRFSAEMPDATLATLKIQPSEPRDSAVYFCASGSYRASTFGSGTRLTVV.

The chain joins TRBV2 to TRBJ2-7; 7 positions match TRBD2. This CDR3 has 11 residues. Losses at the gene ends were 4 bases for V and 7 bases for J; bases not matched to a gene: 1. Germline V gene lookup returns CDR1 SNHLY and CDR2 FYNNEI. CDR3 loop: CASSGGSEQYF. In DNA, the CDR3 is TGTGCCAGCAGTGGCGGGAGTGAGCAGTACTTC.

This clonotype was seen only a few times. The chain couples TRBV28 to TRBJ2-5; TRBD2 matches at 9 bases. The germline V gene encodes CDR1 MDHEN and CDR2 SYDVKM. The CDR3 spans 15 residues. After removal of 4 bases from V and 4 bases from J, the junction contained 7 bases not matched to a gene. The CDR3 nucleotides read TGTGCCAGCAGTTCCGGGACTAGCTGGGGAGAGACCCAGTACTTC. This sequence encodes CASSSGTSWGETQYF.

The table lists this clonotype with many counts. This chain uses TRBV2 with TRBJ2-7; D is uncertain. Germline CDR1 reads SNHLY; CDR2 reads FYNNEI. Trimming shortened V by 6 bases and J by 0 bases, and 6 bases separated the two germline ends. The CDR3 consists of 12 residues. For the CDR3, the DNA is TGTGCCAGCAGGGTAAGCTCCTACGAGCAGTACTTC. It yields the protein CASRVSSYEQYF.

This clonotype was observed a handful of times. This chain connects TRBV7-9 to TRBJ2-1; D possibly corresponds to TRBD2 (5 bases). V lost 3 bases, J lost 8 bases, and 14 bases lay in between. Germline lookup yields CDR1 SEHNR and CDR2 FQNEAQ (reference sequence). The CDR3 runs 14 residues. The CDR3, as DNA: TGTGCCAGCAGCTTCGATAGCGTTTTTGATGAGCAGTTCTTC. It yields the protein CASSFDSVFDEQFF.

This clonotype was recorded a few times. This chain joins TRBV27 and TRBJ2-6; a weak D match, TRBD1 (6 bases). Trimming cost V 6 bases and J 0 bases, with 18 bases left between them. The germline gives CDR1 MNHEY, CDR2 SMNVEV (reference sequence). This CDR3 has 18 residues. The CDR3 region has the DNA TGTGCCAGCAGCTATTTTGGACAGAAGAGCTCTGGGGCCAACGTCCTGACTTTC. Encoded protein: CASSYFGQKSSGANVLTF.

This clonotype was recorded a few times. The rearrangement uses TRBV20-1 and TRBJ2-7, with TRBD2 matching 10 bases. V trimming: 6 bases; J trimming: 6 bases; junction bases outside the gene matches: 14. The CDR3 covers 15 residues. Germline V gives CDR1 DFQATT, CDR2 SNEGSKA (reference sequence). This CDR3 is CSAQSGASGSVEQYF. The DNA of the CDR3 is TGCAGTGCCCAGAGTGGGGCTAGCGGGAGCGTCGAGCAGTACTTC.

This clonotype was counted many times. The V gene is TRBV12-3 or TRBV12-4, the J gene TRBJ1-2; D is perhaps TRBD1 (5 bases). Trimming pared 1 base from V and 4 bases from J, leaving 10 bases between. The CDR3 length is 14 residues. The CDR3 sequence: CASSLGGTSYGYTF. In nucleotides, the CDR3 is TGTGCCAGCAGTTTAGGGGGCACCAGCTATGGCTACACCTTC.

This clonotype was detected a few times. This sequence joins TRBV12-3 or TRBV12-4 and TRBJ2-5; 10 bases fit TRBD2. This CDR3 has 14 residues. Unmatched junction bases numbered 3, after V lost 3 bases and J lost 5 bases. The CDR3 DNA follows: TGTGCCAGCAGTTTGACTAGCGGGCGGGAGACCCAGTACTTC. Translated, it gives CASSLTSGRETQYF.

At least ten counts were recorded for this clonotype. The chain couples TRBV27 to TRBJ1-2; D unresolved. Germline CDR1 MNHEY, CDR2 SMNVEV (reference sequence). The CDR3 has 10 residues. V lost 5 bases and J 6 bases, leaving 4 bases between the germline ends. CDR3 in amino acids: CASSGDGYTF. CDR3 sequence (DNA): TGTGCCAGCAGTGGGGATGGCTACACCTTC.

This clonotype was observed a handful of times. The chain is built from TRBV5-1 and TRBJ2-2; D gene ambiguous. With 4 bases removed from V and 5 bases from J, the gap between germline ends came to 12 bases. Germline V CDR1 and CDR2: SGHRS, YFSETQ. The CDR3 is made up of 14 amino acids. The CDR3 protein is CASSLSGPTGELFF. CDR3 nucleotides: TGCGCCAGCAGCCTATCGGGTCCTACCGGGGAGCTGTTTTTT. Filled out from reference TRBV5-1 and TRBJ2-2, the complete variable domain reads KAGVTQTPRYLIKTRGQQVTLSCSPISGHRSVSWYQQTPGQGLQFLFEYFSETQRNKGNFPGRFSGRQFSNSRSEMNVSTLELGDSALYLCASSLSGPTGELFFGEGSRLTVL.